This section outlines one T cell receptor beta chain sequence together with its context. Its antigen remains unidentified. A read error may produce the germline difference seen at one junction end. For each sample, template was roughly 640 ng of bulk tumor genomic DNA. Several biopsies were collected from each primary tumor during surgery. They were spaced as far apart as possible within the tumor mass. These patients got curative surgery after being newly diagnosed with untreated non-small cell lung cancer. It was with 32 V and 13 J primers that multiplex PCR amplified TCR beta CDR3. In TCRdb, the multiplex PCR reads were re-called with MiXCR into one record per CDR3 protein. The sample has 2,000 to 2,500 distinct CDR3 sequences; around a third are singletons. This entry comes from a study of immune heterogeneity within non-small cell lung tumors. Study-level points and caveats: Dominant CDR3 beta clonotypes repeated across a patient's tumor loci, while different loci held unique high-frequency clones.

Material for sequencing was lung tumor tissue. The TCR sequence derives from an older man with non-small cell lung cancer.

The CDR3 nucleotides are TGCAGTGCTGACAGGGGGCTCAGGCAGCCCCAGAATTTT. Protein product: CSADRGLRQPQNF. The chain is built from TRBV20-1 and TRBJ1-5; TRBD1 agrees at 10 bases. Germline V lookup: CDR1 DFQATT, CDR2 SNEGSKA (reference sequence). The CDR3 length is 13 residues.